This is a list of T cell receptor beta chains from one sample in a study of T cells in Graves' hyperthyroidism and ophthalmopathy. Each CDR3 protein gets one entry after TCRdb re-called the multiplex PCR reads with MiXCR. The table records around 340,000 distinct CDR3 sequences, about 15% of them present only once. Sequences were obtained from blood. The origin of the receptors is a man aged 30 to 39 with Graves' hyperthyroidism. The CDR3 runs from the conserved cysteine through the conserved F or W. A D gene is named only where the DNA matches it firmly. Clone sizes are given selectively: once, few, many, or a class where the clone is expanded.

abundance	v_gene	d_gene	j_gene	CDR3aa	CDR3nt
NA	TRBV5-1	TRBD1	TRBJ2-1	CASSLAGGPQWGEQFF	TGCGCCAGCAGCTTGGCAGGGGGACCCCAGTGGGGTGAGCAGTTCTTC
NA	TRBV7-2	NA	TRBJ2-3	CASSPPLGDTQYF	TGTGCCAGCAGCCCCCCCCTCGGAGATACGCAGTATTTT
few	TRBV25-1	TRBD2	TRBJ2-1	CASTLAGGPDEQFF	TGTGCCAGCACTCTAGCGGGAGGGCCAGATGAGCAGTTCTTC
many	TRBV2	NA	TRBJ2-3	CASMRFLTSTDTQYF	TGTGCCAGCATGAGATTTCTAACTAGCACAGATACGCAGTATTTT
few	TRBV29-1	NA	TRBJ2-7	CSVASNYEQYF	TGCAGCGTTGCCAGCAACTACGAGCAGTACTTC
many	TRBV20-1	NA	TRBJ2-5	CSARGLGETQYF	TGCAGTGCTAGGGGGTTGGGCGAGACCCAGTACTTC
many	TRBV24-1	TRBD1	TRBJ2-7	CATSGGPTGTGAYEQYF	TGTGCCACCAGTGGTGGACCTACCGGGACAGGGGCCTACGAGCAGTACTTC
NA	TRBV29-1	NA	TRBJ2-1	CSVRYNEQFF	TGCAGCGTACGCTACAATGAGCAGTTCTTC
many	TRBV30	TRBD1	TRBJ1-5	CAWSADRTNQPQHF	TGTGCCTGGAGCGCGGACAGGACTAATCAGCCCCAGCATTTT
many	TRBV30	TRBD2	TRBJ2-5	CASDTGTSLKTQYF	TGTGCCTCGGACACCGGGACTAGCTTAAAGACCCAGTACTTC
many	TRBV20-1	NA	TRBJ2-5	CSAYLSTGQETQYF	TGCAGTGCCTACCTTTCGACAGGCCAAGAGACCCAGTACTTC
NA	TRBV3-1	TRBD2	TRBJ2-7	CASSQDGTSGSEQYF	TGTGCCAGCAGCCAAGATGGGACTAGCGGGAGCGAGCAGTACTTC
many	TRBV15	NA	TRBJ1-2	CATSNGTLPTYGYTF	TGTGCCACCAGCAACGGGACATTACCGACCTATGGCTACACCTTC
few	TRBV9	NA	TRBJ2-2	CASSVEHNTGELFF	TGTGCCAGCAGCGTCGAACATAACACCGGGGAGCTGTTTTTT
many	TRBV3-1	NA	TRBJ2-5	CASSHRSRGETQYF	TGTGCCAGCAGCCATCGGTCCAGGGGAGAGACCCAGTACTTC
few	TRBV27	NA	TRBJ2-1	CASRGRSMYEQFF	TGTGCCAGCAGAGGCCGGAGCATGTATGAGCAGTTCTTC
few	TRBV12-3/TRBV12-4	NA	TRBJ1-2	CASSFGGSDYGYTF	TGTGCCAGCAGTTTTGGAGGGTCCGACTATGGCTACACCTTC
many	TRBV10-3	TRBD1	TRBJ1-1	CAIRETGGFTENTEAFF	TGTGCCATCAGGGAGACAGGGGGCTTTACGGAAAACACTGAAGCTTTCTTT
NA	TRBV10-3	TRBD1	TRBJ2-1	CAIREGQGDFNEQFF	TGTGCCATCAGGGAGGGACAGGGGGATTTCAATGAGCAGTTCTTC
NA	TRBV28	TRBD1	TRBJ2-1	CASSFGQGTFNEQFF	TGTGCCAGCAGTTTCGGACAGGGGACTTTCAATGAGCAGTTCTTC
many	TRBV20-1	TRBD2	TRBJ2-7	CSAGKSGITPYEQYF	TGCAGTGCGGGGAAGAGCGGGATAACCCCCTACGAGCAGTACTTC
NA	TRBV29-1	TRBD1	TRBJ1-1	CSAQGAAEAFF	TGCAGCGCACAGGGGGCAGCTGAAGCTTTCTTT
few	TRBV19	TRBD2	TRBJ2-3	CASSLNPGLAGEDTQYF	TGTGCCAGTAGTCTAAATCCGGGACTAGCGGGAGAAGATACGCAGTATTTT
many	TRBV5-1	NA	TRBJ2-3	CASSLEGGSADTQYF	TGCGCCAGCAGCTTGGAAGGGGGATCTGCAGATACGCAGTATTTT
many	TRBV28	NA	TRBJ2-6	CASSTAGGANVLTF	TGTGCCAGCAGTACTGCGGGGGGGGCCAACGTCCTGACTTTC
many	TRBV20-1	NA	TRBJ1-5	CSARENRHSNQPQHF	TGCAGTGCTAGAGAAAACCGCCACAGCAATCAGCCCCAGCATTTT
many	TRBV5-6	NA	TRBJ1-1	CASSLVDGEAFF	TGTGCCAGCAGCTTGGTGGATGGTGAAGCTTTCTTT
many	TRBV3-1	TRBD2	TRBJ2-7	CASGAGGEQYF	TGTGCCAGCGGCGCGGGGGGCGAGCAGTACTTC
NA	TRBV12-3/TRBV12-4	NA	TRBJ2-3	CASSSALASGGPADTQYF	TGTGCCAGCAGTTCAGCCTTAGCGTCTGGAGGGCCTGCAGATACGCAGTATTTT